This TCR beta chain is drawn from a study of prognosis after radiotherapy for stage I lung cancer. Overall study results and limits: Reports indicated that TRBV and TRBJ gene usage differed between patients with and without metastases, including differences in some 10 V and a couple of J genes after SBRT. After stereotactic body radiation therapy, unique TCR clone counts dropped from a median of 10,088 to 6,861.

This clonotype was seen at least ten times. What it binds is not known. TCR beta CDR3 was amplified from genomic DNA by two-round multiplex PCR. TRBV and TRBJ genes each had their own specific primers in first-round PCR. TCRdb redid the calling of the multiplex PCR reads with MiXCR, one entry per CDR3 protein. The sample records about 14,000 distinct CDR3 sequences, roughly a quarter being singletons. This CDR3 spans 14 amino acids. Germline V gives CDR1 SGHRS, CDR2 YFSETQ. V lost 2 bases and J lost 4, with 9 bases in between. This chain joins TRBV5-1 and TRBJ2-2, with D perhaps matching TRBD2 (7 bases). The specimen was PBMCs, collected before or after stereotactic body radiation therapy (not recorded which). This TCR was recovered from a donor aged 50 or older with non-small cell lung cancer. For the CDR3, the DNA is TGCGCCAGCAGCTTAAGGGGGGGCACCGGGGAGCTGTTTTTT. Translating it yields CASSLRGGTGELFF. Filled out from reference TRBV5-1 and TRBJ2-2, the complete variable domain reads KAGVTQTPRYLIKTRGQQVTLSCSPISGHRSVSWYQQTPGQGLQFLFEYFSETQRNKGNFPGRFSGRQFSNSRSEMNVSTLELGDSALYLCASSLRGGTGELFFGEGSRLTVL.